This entry lists 32 T cell receptor beta chains sequenced from one sample in a study of OX40 agonist ivuxolimab in advanced cancers. Sequencing used immunoSEQ multiplex PCR; TCRdb keeps in-frame clones, though not all of them. This table has about 36,000 clones, 60% to 80% appearing once. Here the sequenced sample was CD4+ or CD8+ T cells sorted from blood, taken in a trial of the OX40 agonist ivuxolimab. The receptors here all came from an adult with an advanced solid tumor such as melanoma, head and neck, liver or kidney cancer.

The J gene is TRBJ1-2, the V gene TRBV5-1; D not resolved. CDR3 length: 17 amino acids. The V and J ends lost 1 base and 1 base respectively, with 17 bases between them. Germline V CDR1 and CDR2: SGHRS, YFSETQ. CDR3 loop: CASSLSPKEILNYGYTF. In DNA form, the CDR3 reads TGCGCCAGCAGCTTGTCTCCCAAAGAGATACTTAACTATGGCTACACCTTC.

By sample share, this clone is large (0.1 to 1%). The chain is built from TRBV4-1 and TRBJ1-2; D ambiguous. This CDR3 is 16 amino acids long. Deletions cut 4 bases from V and 6 bases from J, with 21 bases between. Germline CDR1 and CDR2: MGHRA and YSYEKL. CDR3 nucleotide sequence: TGCGCCAGCAGCCCCACACTCAATATCGGGATTCATGGCTACACCTTC. Translated, it gives CASSPTLNIGIHGYTF.

V gene TRBV7-9 combines with J gene TRBJ2-2, with no clear D. The CDR3 has 14 amino acids. The V end lost 5 bases, the J end lost 0 bases, and 7 bases lay between the germline ends. In germline, CDR1 is SEHNR, CDR2 FQNEAQ (reference sequence). In DNA, the CDR3 is TGTGCCAGCAGCCTCTTCGCGAACACCGGGGAGCTGTTTTTT. It yields the protein CASSLFANTGELFF.

V is TRBV4-2 and J is TRBJ2-7, with 11 bases identical to TRBD1. The V gene's germline CDR1 is LGHNA and CDR2 YNFKEQ. The CDR3 covers 16 residues. Trimming took 1 base from V and 4 from J; bases not matched to a gene: 6. In nucleotides, the CDR3 is TGTGCCAGCAGCCAAGCGGCTGGACAGGGGGCGTACGAGCAGTACTTC. It encodes CASSQAAGQGAYEQYF.

The rearrangement joins TRBV7-3 to TRBJ2-7, with 8 positions matching TRBD1. The germline gives CDR1 SGHTA, CDR2 FQGTGA. With 3 bases clipped from V and 8 bases from J, the junction kept 3 bases outside the gene matches. The CDR3 spans 12 residues. The CDR3 DNA follows: TGTGCCAGCAGCTTGCCAGGGGGCCAGCAGTACTTC. It specifies CASSLPGGQQYF.

The chain links TRBV5-6 to TRBJ1-5; D ambiguous. This CDR3 has 14 amino acids. The V end lost 0 bases, the J end lost 2 bases, and 6 bases lay between the germline ends. The germline V gene encodes CDR1 SGHDT and CDR2 YYEEEE. In DNA, the CDR3 is TGTGCCAGCAGCTTGGTTGGGGGCAATCAGCCCCAGCATTTT. The encoded protein is CASSLVGGNQPQHF.

The chain is built from TRBV9 and TRBJ2-5, with 7 bases aligning to TRBD1. Germline assignment: CDR1 SGDLS and CDR2 YYNGEE. The CDR3 loop spans 16 amino acids. V shed 3 bases, J shed 4 bases, and the junction held 12 bases outside the gene matches. The CDR3 sequence is CASSASTGLTGETQYF. The CDR3 nucleotides read TGTGCCAGCAGCGCCTCGACAGGGCTTACGGGAGAGACCCAGTACTTC.

This clone was seen many times. The chain recombines TRBV30 with TRBJ2-3; D is perhaps TRBD2 (6 bases). CDR3 length equals 12 residues. Germline CDR1 and CDR2: GTSNPN and SVGIG (reference sequence). Trimming took 6 bases from V and 1 from J, leaving 8 bases between them. The CDR3 is CACRGGTDTQYF. CDR3 DNA sequence: TGTGCCTGCCGCGGGGGCACAGATACGCAGTATTTT.

This clone showed up just a few times. This chain uses TRBV18 with TRBJ2-6; D remains ambiguous. CDR1 and CDR2 (germline): KGHSH, LQKENI. CDR3 length equals 15 residues. Trimming shortened V by 1 base and J by 1 base, and 5 bases separated the two germline ends. CDR3 region: CASSPQGSGANVLTF. The CDR3, as DNA: TGTGCCAGCTCACCACAGGGATCTGGGGCCAACGTCCTGACTTTC.

V is TRBV29-1 and J is TRBJ1-4; possible D gene TRBD1, 5 bases. Between the trimmed V and J ends, which lost 3 bases and 7 bases, there was a span of 12 bases. Germline loops: CDR1 SQVTM, CDR2 ANQGSEA. There are 13 residues in the CDR3. The CDR3 region is CSVDDGGSEKLFF. The CDR3 DNA follows: TGCAGCGTTGATGATGGGGGGTCTGAAAAACTGTTTTTT.

The chain couples TRBV19 to TRBJ2-4; D is ambiguous. V shed 4 bases and J shed 3 bases, with 10 bases lying between them. The CDR3 covers 14 residues. CDR1 is LNHDA and CDR2 is SQIVND in the germline V gene (reference sequence). Here the CDR3 DNA reads TGTGCCAGTAGTAAGGGTAGGGACAAAAACATTCAGTACTTC. This translates into CASSKGRDKNIQYF.

The chain couples TRBV6-5 to TRBJ2-6, with D possibly TRBD2 on 6 matching bases. The CDR3 runs to 14 residues. CDR1 and CDR2 (germline): MNHEY, SVGAGI. The V end lost 7 bases, the J end lost 1 base, and 8 bases lay between the germline ends. The CDR3 spells CASNRGSGANVLTF. The CDR3 DNA follows: TGTGCCAGCAACCGGGGGTCTGGGGCCAACGTCCTGACTTTC.

The CDR3 DNA sequence: TGTGCCAGCAGTTACTCGCAGGGCAGCTATGGCTACACCTTC. Protein: CASSYSQGSYGYTF. The chain employs TRBV6-6 and TRBJ1-2; TRBD1 is a possible D gene (5 bases). Trimming stripped 0 bases from V and 4 bases from J, with 9 bases between. This CDR3 is built from 14 residues. CDR1 MNHNY and CDR2 SVGAGI come from the germline V gene (reference sequence).

The rearrangement links TRBV6-5 to TRBJ1-2, with D possibly TRBD1 on 5 matching bases. Looked up from germline, CDR1 is MNHEY and CDR2 is SVGAGI. The V end lost 8 bases, the J end lost 6 bases, and 19 bases lay between the germline ends. There are 14 residues in the CDR3. CDR3 sequence: CASHTSGRSDGYTF. As DNA, the CDR3 is TGTGCCAGCCACACTTCGGGGCGCTCGGATGGCTACACCTTC.

V gene TRBV7-9 combines with J gene TRBJ1-2; no clear D. Trimming took off 2 bases at V and 1 base at J, with 8 bases between the two ends. There are 14 residues in the CDR3. Germline CDR1 is SEHNR and CDR2 is FQNEAQ (reference sequence). The CDR3 bases are TGTGCCAGCAGCTTAAGAGACATTAACTATGGCTACACCTTC. Its protein product is CASSLRDINYGYTF.

V is TRBV7-3 and J is TRBJ2-7; D gene unclear. This CDR3 region has 14 residues. V was trimmed by 1 base and J by 7 bases, leaving 14 bases between them. CDR1 and CDR2 from the germline V gene are SGHTA and FQGTGA. Written as DNA, the CDR3 is TGTGCCAGCAGCTTAAATGGCGGAGCGCGGGAGCAGTACTTC. Amino acid sequence: CASSLNGGAREQYF.

This clone has a handful of counts. The chain recombines TRBV7-9 with TRBJ1-1; 8 bases align to TRBD1. V was pared by 5 bases and J by 3 bases, with 8 bases of the junction left unmatched. The CDR3 extends over 15 amino acids. Germline lookup yields CDR1 SEHNR and CDR2 FQNEAQ (reference sequence). CDR3 loop: CASSRRQGPYTEAFF. Here the CDR3 DNA reads TGTGCCAGCAGCCGCAGACAGGGGCCCTACACTGAAGCTTTCTTT. The variable domain in full, completed from reference TRBV7-9 and TRBJ1-1, reads DTGVSQNPRHKITKRGQNVTFRCDPISEHNRLYWYRQTLGQGPEFLTYFQNEAQLEKSRLLSDRFSAERPKGSFSTLEIQRTEQGDSAMYLCASSRRQGPYTEAFFGQGTRLTVV.

The rearrangement joins TRBV6-1 to TRBJ2-3, with D perhaps matching TRBD2 (5 bases). The germline V and J ends were trimmed by 6 bases and 5 bases, with 9 bases remaining between them. This CDR3 spans 12 amino acids. Per germline, CDR1 MNHNS and CDR2 SASEGT. CDR3 protein: CASSLLEDTQYF. The DNA of the CDR3 is TGTGCCAGCAGCCTACTAGAAGATACGCAGTATTTT.

The chain is built from TRBV7-8 and TRBJ2-7; D might be TRBD2 (6 bases). Germline assignment: CDR1 SGHVS and CDR2 FQNEAQ. The CDR3 sequence is 14 residues long. The V gene lost 6 bases and the J gene lost 3 bases, with 15 bases spanning the gap. The CDR3 loop reads CASSPFGSDYEQYF. As DNA, the CDR3 is TGTGCCAGCAGTCCCTTCGGGAGTGACTACGAGCAGTACTTC.

The chain uses TRBV15 and TRBJ2-1; D could derive from TRBD1 or TRBD2 (6 bases each). V was pared by 5 bases and J by 8 bases, with 19 bases between. CDR1 is LNHNV, CDR2 YYDKDF, per germline (reference sequence). CDR3 length equals 15 residues. DNA of the CDR3: TGTGCCACCAGCGGATCACAGGGAGGCCCATATGAGCAGTTCTTC. Translation: CATSGSQGGPYEQFF.

In this sample, this clone turned up a few times. V gene TRBV11-2 combines with J gene TRBJ1-4; tentatively, D is TRBD1 (6 bases). The V end was cut by 5 bases, the J end by 6 bases, with 13 bases between. The CDR3 length is 14 residues. The V gene's germline CDR1 is SGHAT and CDR2 FQNNGV. The CDR3 DNA reads TGTGCCAGCAGCGACCCCGGGGGCTATGAAAAACTGTTTTTT. It yields the protein CASSDPGGYEKLFF.

DNA for the CDR3: TGTGCCAGCAGTGATGAGGTAGCGGGGGGTCCAGCTAGCACAGATACGCAGTATTTT. Its protein is CASSDEVAGGPASTDTQYF. The rearrangement uses TRBV21-1 and TRBJ2-3; the DNA was not used to check the table's D call, TRBD2. TRBV21-1 is flagged as a pseudogene. CDR3 length: 19 amino acids.

To note about this clone: One junction end disagrees with the germline gene, perhaps due to a read error. The chain is built from TRBV19 and TRBJ2-4; TRBD2 aligns across 7 bases. The CDR3 has 12 residues. Germline CDR1 and CDR2: LNHDA and SQIVND (reference sequence). The CDR3 region is CASSNRGEGRDF. The CDR3 DNA sequence: TGTGCCAGTAGCAACCGAGGGGAGGGAAGGGACTTC.

The chain recombines TRBV6-5 with TRBJ1-2; possibly TRBD1 for D (5 bases). From germline, CDR1 is MNHEY and CDR2 SVGAGI. V was clipped by 6 bases and J by 5 bases, with 16 bases between them. CDR3 length: 14 amino acids. CDR3 loop: CASRRGQGTYGYTF. CDR3 nucleotides: TGTGCCAGCAGAAGAGGGCAAGGGACTTATGGCTACACCTTC.

The V and J genes are TRBV7-2 and TRBJ1-2; D is unclear. Per the germline V gene, CDR1 is SGHTA and CDR2 is FQGNSA. Trimming pared 4 bases from V and 0 bases from J, leaving 9 bases between. This CDR3 spans 14 amino acids. The CDR3: CASSSDLANYGYTF. The CDR3 nucleotides read TGTGCCAGCAGCTCGGACCTAGCTAACTATGGCTACACCTTC.

This clone was detected only a few times. V gene TRBV2 combines with J gene TRBJ1-6, with 9 bases that match TRBD1. Trimming removed 6 bases from V and 12 bases from J; junction bases left unmatched: 9. CDR3 length: 14 amino acids. Germline CDR1 is SNHLY and CDR2 is FYNNEI. The CDR3 region is CASRPGTGRGPLHF. The CDR3 DNA reads TGTGCCAGCAGACCCGGGACAGGGAGGGGACCCCTCCACTTT.

The chain is built from TRBV25-1 and TRBJ1-1; 8 bases are shared with TRBD1. Germline CDR1 is MGHDK and CDR2 is SYGVNS. This CDR3 contains 15 residues. V dropped 2 bases and J dropped 3; count of bases not matched to a gene: 5. The CDR3 DNA sequence: TGTGCCAGCAGTGAAACGGTGACAGGGGACACTGAAGCTTTCTTT. Translating gives CASSETVTGDTEAFF.

This clone showed up just a few times. The chain joins TRBV4-1 to TRBJ2-1; TRBD2 matches at 12 bases. J gave up 5 bases and V 1 base, and 6 bases lay outside the gene matches. The CDR3 loop spans 17 amino acids. Per the germline V gene, CDR1 is MGHRA and CDR2 is YSYEKL. The CDR3 DNA sequence: TGCGCCAGCAGCCAAGGAGGGACTAGCGGGCGCCACAATGAGCAGTTCTTC. This gives the protein CASSQGGTSGRHNEQFF.

The CDR3 nucleotides read TGTGCCAGCTCATATAAGAACTACGGGGAGCTGTTTTTT. Amino acids: CASSYKNYGELFF. This chain connects TRBV18 to TRBJ2-2; the D is unclear. V was pared by 5 bases and J by 7 bases, with 11 bases between. CDR3 size: 13 residues. Germline V gene lookup returns CDR1 KGHSH and CDR2 LQKENI.

This sequence joins TRBV6-1 and TRBJ2-7, with 11 bases identical to TRBD1. The germline V gene has CDR1 MNHNS and CDR2 SASEGT. The CDR3 runs 14 residues. The ends lost 6 bases at V and 4 bases at J; junction bases unmatched: 5. The CDR3 DNA sequence: TGTGCCAGCAGCGGACAGGGGGCGGGGTACGAGCAGTACGTC. Its translation: CASSGQGAGYEQYV.

The V gene is TRBV15, the J gene TRBJ1-1; D is ambiguous. CDR1 is LNHNV, CDR2 YYDKDF, per germline (reference sequence). CDR3 size: 16 residues. Trimming removed 0 bases at V and 5 bases at J, with 16 bases between. The CDR3 region has the DNA TGTGCCACCAGCAGAGATTTTCCCCTTGTTGGGACTGAAGCTTTCTTT. It encodes CATSRDFPLVGTEAFF.

The chain employs TRBV5-1 and TRBJ2-7; D not certain. CDR3 size: 14 residues. Germline CDR1 SGHRS, CDR2 YFSETQ. V lost 0 bases and J 3 bases, leaving 10 bases between the germline ends. The CDR3 loop is CASSLDPGYYEQYF. The CDR3 DNA reads TGCGCCAGCAGCTTGGACCCAGGCTACTACGAGCAGTACTTC. Together with reference TRBV5-1 and TRBJ2-7, the CDR3 gives the full variable domain: KAGVTQTPRYLIKTRGQQVTLSCSPISGHRSVSWYQQTPGQGLQFLFEYFSETQRNKGNFPGRFSGRQFSNSRSEMNVSTLELGDSALYLCASSLDPGYYEQYFGPGTRLTVT.